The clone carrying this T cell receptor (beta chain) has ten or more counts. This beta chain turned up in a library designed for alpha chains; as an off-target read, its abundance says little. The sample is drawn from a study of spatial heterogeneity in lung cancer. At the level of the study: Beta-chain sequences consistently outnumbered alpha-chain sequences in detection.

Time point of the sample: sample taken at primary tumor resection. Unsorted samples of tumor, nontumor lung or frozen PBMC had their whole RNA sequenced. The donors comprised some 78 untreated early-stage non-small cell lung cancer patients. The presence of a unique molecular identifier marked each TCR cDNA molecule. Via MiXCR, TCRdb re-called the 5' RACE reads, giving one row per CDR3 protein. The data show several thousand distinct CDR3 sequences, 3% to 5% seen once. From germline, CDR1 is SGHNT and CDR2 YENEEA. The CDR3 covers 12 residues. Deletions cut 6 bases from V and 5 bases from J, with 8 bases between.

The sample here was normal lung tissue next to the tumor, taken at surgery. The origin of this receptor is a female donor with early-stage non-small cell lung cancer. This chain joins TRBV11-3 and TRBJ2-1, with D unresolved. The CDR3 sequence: CASRGNDNEQFF. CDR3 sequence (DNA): TGTGCCAGCAGGGGCAATGACAATGAGCAGTTCTTC.